This entry describes one TCR beta chain. CDR3 length equals 21 residues. Trimming removed 4 bases from V and 0 bases from J, with 29 bases in between. The germline V gene has CDR1 SGHRS and CDR2 YFSETQ. This entry belongs to a study of technical replicates of blood from a handful of donors. TCRdb's copy holds only in-frame clones and misses some; the assay was immunoSEQ multiplex PCR. The data hold about 88,000 clones, with 94% observed a single time. The chain combines TRBV5-1 with TRBJ2-4, with a weak D call TRBD1 (6 bases). Sequencing was done on a sample of T cells isolated from PBMCs. The receptor comes from a human donor in good health. The CDR3 here is CASSRPNYEVTGKGAKNIQYF. In nucleotides, the CDR3 is TGCGCCAGCAGCCGGCCGAATTACGAAGTTACAGGGAAGGGAGCCAAAAACATTCAGTACTTC.